This TCR beta chain was captured by sequencing in a study of T-cell reconstitution after alpha-beta-depleted transplantation in children. TCRbeta library preparation incorporated unique molecular identifiers. One entry per CDR3 protein results from TCRdb running MiXCR on the PCR reads. The table shows roughly 500,000 distinct CDR3 sequences, with 18% occurring only once. Sequenced here: PBMCs from the stem cell graft donor, sampled from the stem cell graft. The clonotype was recovered from a human donor who donated a stem cell graft to a child with acute lymphoblastic leukemia.

The CDR3 spells CASSLGIYEGLSYEQYF. The DNA for the CDR3 is TGTGCCAGCAGCTTGGGCATTTACGAAGGTCTCTCCTACGAGCAGTACTTC. The genes are TRBV5-6 and TRBJ2-7; D gene unclear. The CDR3 runs to 17 residues. The germline gives CDR1 SGHDT, CDR2 YYEEEE. V lost 0 bases and J 0 bases, leaving 16 bases between the germline ends.